Each of the 11 T cell receptor beta chains below was sequenced from the same sample in a study of shared clonotypes between healthy human individuals. TCRdb's table, derived via immunoSEQ multiplex PCR, lists solely in-frame clones and lacks some. The table lists over 950,000 clones, approximately 80% of them singletons, with 0.89% in the top ten. The sample comprised memory CD4+ T cells from PBMCs. Subset given: CD45RA-negative fraction. Receptor source: a man in his late teens or twenties in good health. Some clones in this sample may be carry-over from other donors' samples.

This chain connects TRBV2 to TRBJ1-4, with 8 positions matching TRBD1. Germline V gives CDR1 SNHLY, CDR2 FYNNEI. The CDR3 contains 13 residues. V dropped 1 base and J dropped 8; count of bases not matched to a gene: 0. This CDR3 is CASSEDRGEKLFF. Written as DNA, the CDR3 is TGTGCCAGCAGTGAAGACAGGGGGGAAAAACTGTTTTTT.

Details on this clone: Other nucleotide sequences from this sample produce the same CDR3. The genes are TRBV27 and TRBJ2-7, with TRBD1 matching over 7 bases. The V gene end was trimmed by 6 bases and the J gene end by 1 base; junction bases not matched to a gene: 3. The CDR3 is made up of 13 amino acids. Germline V gives CDR1 MNHEY, CDR2 SMNVEV (reference sequence). The CDR3 DNA reads as TGTGCCAGCAGGCGGACAGGATCCTACGAGCAGTACTTC. It translates to CASRRTGSYEQYF.

The chain uses TRBV5-1 and TRBJ2-1, with TRBD2 matching 9 bases. CDR3 length: 16 residues. After removal of 0 bases from V and 5 bases from J, the junction contained 6 bases not matched to a gene. Germline V gene sequence: CDR1 SGHRS, CDR2 YFSETQ. The CDR3 DNA follows: TGCGCCAGCAGCTTGGATTTGGGACTAGCTAACAATGAGCAGTTCTTC. This sequence encodes CASSLDLGLANNEQFF.

This clone was found once. V usage is TRBV4-1 and J usage is TRBJ2-1, with 12 positions matching TRBD2. The ends lost 4 bases at V and 6 bases at J; junction bases unmatched: 13. Germline V gene sequence: CDR1 MGHRA, CDR2 YSYEKL. This CDR3 is 18 amino acids long. CDR3 in amino acids: CASSRLPTSGRLGNEQFF. For the CDR3, the DNA is TGCGCCAGCAGCCGCCTTCCTACTAGCGGGAGGCTTGGCAATGAGCAGTTCTTC.

This clone has a handful of counts. The CDR3 coding sequence is TGTGCCAGTAGAGGATCTGGGGCTATCAATCAGCCCCAGCATTTT. It translates to CASRGSGAINQPQHF. The V and J genes are TRBV19 and TRBJ1-5; perhaps TRBD1 as D (5 bases). This CDR3 is 15 amino acids long. Trimming pared 6 bases from V and 3 bases from J, leaving 15 bases between. The germline V gene encodes CDR1 LNHDA and CDR2 SQIVND (reference sequence).

The chain uses TRBV6-5 and TRBJ2-7, with D unresolved. Trimming took off 6 bases at V and 0 bases at J, with 12 bases between the two ends. CDR1 MNHEY and CDR2 SVGAGI come from the germline V gene. The CDR3 is 14 residues long. In DNA, the CDR3 is TGTGCCAGCAGCCCTGTCCAGAGCTCCTACGAGCAGTACTTC. Protein: CASSPVQSSYEQYF.

This clone came up once. The V gene is TRBV5-6, the J gene TRBJ1-2; D unresolved. Germline CDR1 reads SGHDT; CDR2 reads YYEEEE. The germline V and J ends were trimmed by 0 bases and 2 bases, with 8 bases remaining between them. There are 14 residues in the CDR3. The CDR3 region is CASSLEVVNYGYTF. CDR3 DNA sequence: TGTGCCAGCAGCTTGGAGGTAGTGAACTATGGCTACACCTTC.

V and J are TRBV12-5 and TRBJ2-3, with D perhaps matching TRBD2 (6 bases). There are 14 residues in the CDR3. Per the germline V gene, CDR1 is LGHNT and CDR2 is FRNRAP. V was trimmed by 6 bases and J by 0 bases, leaving 10 bases between them. The chain's CDR3 is CASGSGTSTDTQYF. DNA for the CDR3: TGTGCTAGTGGCTCCGGGACTAGCACAGATACGCAGTATTTT.

The J gene is TRBJ2-1, the V gene TRBV6-6; D is unresolved. Trimming stripped 4 bases from V and 13 bases from J, with 14 bases between. CDR3 length: 12 residues. CDR1 MNHNY and CDR2 SVGAGI come from the germline V gene (reference sequence). The CDR3 DNA is TGTGCCAGCAGTTCCCTCGGGCAACGCCAGTTCTTC. The encoded protein is CASSSLGQRQFF.

Note on this clone: The same CDR3 can be traced to other DNA sequences in this sample. The rearrangement joins TRBV5-1 to TRBJ1-4; D gene unclear. V was clipped by 5 bases and J by 0 bases, with 5 bases between them. Per germline, CDR1 SGHRS and CDR2 YFSETQ. This CDR3 is built from 13 residues. Here the CDR3 reads CASRRSTNEKLFF. The CDR3 region has the DNA TGCGCCAGCAGGAGGTCAACTAATGAAAAACTGTTTTTT.

In DNA form, the CDR3 reads TGTGCCAGCAGCTATACCAACTCCTACAATGAGCAGTTCTTC. Translating gives CASSYTNSYNEQFF. This sequence joins TRBV27 and TRBJ2-1; D not resolved. Trimming pared 6 bases from V and 0 bases from J, leaving 9 bases between. Germline V CDR1 and CDR2: MNHEY, SMNVEV (reference sequence). CDR3 length equals 14 residues.